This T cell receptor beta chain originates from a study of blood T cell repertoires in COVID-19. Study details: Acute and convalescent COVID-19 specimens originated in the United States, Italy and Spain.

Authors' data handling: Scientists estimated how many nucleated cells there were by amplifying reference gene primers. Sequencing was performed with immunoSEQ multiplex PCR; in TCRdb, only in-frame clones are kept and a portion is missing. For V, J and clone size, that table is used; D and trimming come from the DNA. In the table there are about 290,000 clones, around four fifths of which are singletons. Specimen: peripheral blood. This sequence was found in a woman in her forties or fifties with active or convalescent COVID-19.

CDR3 loop: CATSRDRGRSGELFF. The CDR3, as DNA: TGTGCCACCAGCAGGGACAGGGGGCGATCCGGGGAGCTGTTTTTT. The V gene is TRBV15, the J gene TRBJ2-2; 11 bases are a match to TRBD1. V lost 3 bases and J lost 6; bases outside the gene matches: 3. Per germline, CDR1 LNHNV and CDR2 YYDKDF (reference sequence). The CDR3 sequence is 15 residues long. Together with reference TRBV15 and TRBJ2-2, the CDR3 gives the full variable domain: DAMVIQNPRYQVTQFGKPVTLSCSQTLNHNVMYWYQQKSSQAPKLLFHYYDKDFNNEADTPDNFQSRRPNTSFCFLDIRSPGLGDTAMYLCATSRDRGRSGELFFGEGSRLTVL.